The table lists the clone carrying this TCR beta chain with many counts. Its antigen is not known. The data derive from a study of T cells in Graves' hyperthyroidism and ophthalmopathy. Background on the study: The blood sample was taken at first diagnosis, before treatment began.

Regarding the study as a whole: Expanded thyroid clonotypes (above 0.001) were mostly also found in blood. Separation of ophthalmopathy from stable hyperthyroidism was achieved by a 13 V-J model.

Researchers amplified the TCR beta CDR3 regions from RNA transcripts. First-round RT-PCR of the TCR CDR3 relied on the HTBI primer set. TCRdb redid the calling of the multiplex PCR reads with MiXCR, one entry per CDR3 protein. The table has fewer than 300,000 distinct CDR3 sequences, around 15% seen once; the top ten hold about 30%. The trim removed 2 bases at V and 3 bases at J, leaving 1 base unmatched. Germline V lookup: CDR1 LGHDT, CDR2 YNNKEL (reference sequence). The CDR3 totals 14 residues. Before ophthalmopathy appeared, progressors gave blood at initial hyperthyroidism diagnosis. The TCR originated in a woman aged 50 to 60 with Graves' hyperthyroidism that later progressed to Graves' ophthalmopathy. Sequencing was carried out using blood. V is TRBV3-1 and J is TRBJ1-3; the match to TRBD1 covers 7 bases. CDR3 in amino acids: CASSQRQGGNTIYF. CDR3 nucleotide sequence: TGTGCCAGCAGCCAACGACAGGGTGGAAACACCATATATTTT. The whole variable domain, remainder taken from reference TRBV3-1 and TRBJ1-3, is DTAVSQTPKYLVTQMGNDKSIKCEQNLGHDTMYWYKQDSKKFLKIMFSYNNKELIINETVPNRFSPKSPDKAHLNLHINSLELGDSAVYFCASSQRQGGNTIYFGEGSWLTVV.